This TCR beta chain stems from a study of Ad26.COV2.S vaccination and SARS-CoV-2 variants. Sequencing used immunoSEQ multiplex PCR; TCRdb keeps in-frame clones, though not all of them. The sample includes some 460,000 clones, about nine tenths seen only once; the top ten take 1.7%. Treatment: some 20 received Ad26.COV2.S at low or high dose, single or two shots; about 5 received placebo; per-sample allocation not given. At day 63 after the first vaccine or placebo injection, samples were drawn. The trim removed 4 bases at V and 6 bases at J, leaving 5 bases unmatched. The CDR3 has 15 amino acids. Germline loops: CDR1 SGHRS, CDR2 YFSETQ.

The sequence derives from a person between 18 and 59 years old who received the Ad26.COV2.S COVID-19 vaccine or a placebo. The chain joins TRBV5-1 to TRBJ2-3; 13 bases line up with TRBD2. This specimen consisted of peripheral blood, obtained in a trial of Ad26.COV2.S vaccine versus placebo. The chain's CDR3 is CASSPGLAGVDTQYF. The CDR3 nucleotides read TGCGCCAGCAGCCCCGGACTAGCGGGGGTTGATACGCAGTATTTT.